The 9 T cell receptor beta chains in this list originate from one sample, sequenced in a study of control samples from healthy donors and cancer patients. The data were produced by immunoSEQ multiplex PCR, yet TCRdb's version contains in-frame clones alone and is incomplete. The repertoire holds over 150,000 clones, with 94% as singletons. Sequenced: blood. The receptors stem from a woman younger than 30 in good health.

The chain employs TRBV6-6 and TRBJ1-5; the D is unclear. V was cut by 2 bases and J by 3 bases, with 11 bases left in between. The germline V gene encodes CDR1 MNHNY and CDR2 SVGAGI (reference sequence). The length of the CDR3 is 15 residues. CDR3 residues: CASSYVSNFNQPQHF. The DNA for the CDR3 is TGTGCCAGCAGTTACGTCTCCAACTTCAATCAGCCCCAGCATTTT.

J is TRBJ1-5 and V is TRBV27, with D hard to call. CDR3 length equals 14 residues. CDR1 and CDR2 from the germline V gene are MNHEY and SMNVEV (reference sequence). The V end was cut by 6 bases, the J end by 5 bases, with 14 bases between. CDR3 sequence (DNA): TGTGCCAGCAGCCAGAGGACTGTCGATCAGCCCCAGCATTTT. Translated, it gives CASSQRTVDQPQHF.

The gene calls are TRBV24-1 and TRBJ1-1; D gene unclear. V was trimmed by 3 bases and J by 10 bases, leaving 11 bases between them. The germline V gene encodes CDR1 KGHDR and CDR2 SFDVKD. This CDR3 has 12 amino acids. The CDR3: CATSDRRGVAFF. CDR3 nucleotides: TGTGCCACCAGTGATAGACGGGGAGTAGCTTTCTTT.

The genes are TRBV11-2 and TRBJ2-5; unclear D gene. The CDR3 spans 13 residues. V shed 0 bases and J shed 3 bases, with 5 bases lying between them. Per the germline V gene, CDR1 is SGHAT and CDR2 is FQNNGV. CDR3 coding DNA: TGTGCCAGCAGCTTAGAGATTAAAGAGACCCAGTACTTC. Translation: CASSLEIKETQYF.

The CDR3 loop reads CASSVAGIPYEQYF. The CDR3 bases are TGTGCCAGCAGCGTAGCGGGAATACCCTACGAGCAGTACTTC. The rearrangement uses TRBV11-2 and TRBJ2-7; 8 bases agree with TRBD2. This CDR3 contains 14 residues. Trimming took 5 bases from V and 2 from J; bases not matched to a gene: 5. Germline V gene data show CDR1 as SGHAT and CDR2 as FQNNGV.

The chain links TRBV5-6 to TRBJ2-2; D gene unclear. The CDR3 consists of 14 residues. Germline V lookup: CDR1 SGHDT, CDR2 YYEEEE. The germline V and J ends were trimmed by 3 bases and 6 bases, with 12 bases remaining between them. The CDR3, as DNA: TGTGCCAGCAGCTCGTCTAGATCCCCCGGGGAGCTGTTTTTT. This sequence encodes CASSSSRSPGELFF.

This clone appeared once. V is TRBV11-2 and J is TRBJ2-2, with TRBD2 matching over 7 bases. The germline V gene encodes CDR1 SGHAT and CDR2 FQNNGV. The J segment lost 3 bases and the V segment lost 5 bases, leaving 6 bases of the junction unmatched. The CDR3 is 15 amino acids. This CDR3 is CASSDSSGYTGELFF. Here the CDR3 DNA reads TGTGCCAGCAGCGATTCTAGCGGATACACCGGGGAGCTGTTTTTT.

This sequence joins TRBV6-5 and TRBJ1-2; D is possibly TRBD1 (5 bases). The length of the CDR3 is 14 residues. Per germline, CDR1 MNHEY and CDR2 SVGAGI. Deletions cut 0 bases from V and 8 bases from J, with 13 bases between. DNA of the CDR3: TGTGCCAGCAGTTACTCGATTGCGGGGGTCGGCTACACCTTC. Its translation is CASSYSIAGVGYTF.

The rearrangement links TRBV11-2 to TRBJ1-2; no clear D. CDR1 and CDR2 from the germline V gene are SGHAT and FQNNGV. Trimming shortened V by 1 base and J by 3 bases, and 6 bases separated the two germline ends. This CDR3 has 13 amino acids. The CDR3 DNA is TGTGCCAGCAGCTTAGGAACAGACTATGGCTACACCTTC. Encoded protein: CASSLGTDYGYTF.